The rows below give T cell receptor beta chains drawn from one sample of a study of cytomegalovirus exposure and HLA in healthy donors. Some clones are missing from TCRdb's copy, which holds only in-frame ones; the method was immunoSEQ multiplex PCR. The sample holds about 160,000 clones, around 90% seen once. Sample: PBMCs. These receptors were collected from a woman aged 18-29 years in good health and CMV-seropositive. Both conserved end residues are part of each CDR3. A D gene is named only where the DNA matches it firmly. The listing skips clone size in some rows; elsewhere it reads once, few, many or a size class.

TRBJ1-2 | TRBD1 | - | TRBV5-4 | 15 | CASTPPGTGVYGYTF | TGTGCCAGCACCCCTCCCGGGACAGGGGTCTATGGCTACACCTTC
TRBJ1-2 | TRBD1 | - | TRBV11-3 | 13 | CASSLDRGDGYTF | TGTGCCAGCAGCTTAGACAGGGGGGATGGCTACACCTTC
TRBJ1-1 | TRBD1 | once | TRBV5-1 | 14 | CASSGQGGNTEAFF | TGCGCCAGCAGCGGACAGGGGGGGAACACTGAAGCTTTCTTT
TRBJ2-7 | TRBD1 | - | TRBV2 | 13 | CASLRDSASEQYF | TGTGCCAGCCTTCGGGACAGTGCGTCTGAGCAGTACTTC
TRBJ2-4 | - | few | TRBV28 | 16 | CASSFIEAGAKNIQYF | TGTGCCAGCAGTTTTATTGAAGCGGGAGCCAAAAACATTCAGTACTTC
TRBJ2-1 | TRBD1 | - | TRBV27 | 13 | CASSGGAINEQFF | TGTGCCAGCTCAGGGGGCGCAATAAATGAGCAGTTCTTC
TRBJ2-7 | TRBD1 | - | TRBV5-4 | 13 | CASSQDRWNEQYF | TGTGCCAGCAGTCAGGACAGGTGGAACGAGCAGTACTTC
TRBJ2-7 | TRBD1 | - | TRBV4-1 | 14 | CASSQGQGVDEQYF | TGCGCCAGCAGCCAAGGACAGGGGGTTGACGAGCAGTACTTC
TRBJ1-6 | TRBD1 | few | TRBV30 | 17 | CASDLSGQGVYNSPLHF | TGTGCCTCCGACCTAAGCGGACAGGGGGTCTATAATTCACCCCTCCACTTT
TRBJ2-7 | TRBD2 | - | TRBV6-6 | 14 | CASSPIAGTYEQYF | TGTGCCAGCAGTCCTATAGCGGGGACCTACGAGCAGTACTTC
TRBJ1-2 | - | - | TRBV19 | 12 | CASMRRNYGYTF | TGTGCCAGTATGCGGCGGAACTATGGCTACACCTTC
TRBJ2-7 | - | - | TRBV4-1 | 17 | CASSQGVGGPPFFEQYF | TGCGCCAGCAGCCAGGGTGTGGGGGGGCCCCCTTTTTTCGAGCAGTACTTC
TRBJ2-5 | - | - | TRBV15 | 12 | CATSGTGETQYF | TGTGCCACCAGCGGGACTGGAGAGACCCAGTACTTC
TRBJ1-4 | - | - | TRBV9 | 13 | CASSRGINEKLFF | TGTGCCAGCAGCAGAGGGATTAATGAAAAACTGTTTTTT
TRBJ2-1 | - | - | TRBV6-6 | 13 | CASSYEIVNEQFF | TGTGCCAGCAGTTACGAGATAGTCAATGAGCAGTTCTTC
TRBJ2-2 | TRBD2 | once | TRBV5-6 | 16 | CASSPRGGARTGELFF | TGTGCCAGCAGCCCGCGGGGGGGGGCGAGGACCGGGGAGCTGTTTTTT
TRBJ2-7 | TRBD2 | - | TRBV10-3 | 12 | CAIREGSGGQYF | TGTGCCATAAGAGAGGGTAGCGGGGGGCAGTACTTC
TRBJ2-1 | TRBD2 | - | TRBV14 | 17 | CASSTHGTSGSYNEQFF | TGTGCCAGCAGCACACACGGGACTAGCGGGAGCTACAATGAGCAGTTCTTC
TRBJ2-3 | - | - | TRBV6-4 | 14 | CASSDIEGADTQYF | TGTGCCAGCAGTGACATTGAGGGGGCAGATACGCAGTATTTT
TRBJ2-1 | TRBD2 | once | TRBV7-8 | 16 | CASSPEWTSGYNEQFF | TGTGCCAGCAGCCCCGAATGGACTAGCGGCTACAATGAGCAGTTCTTC
TRBJ2-3 | TRBD2 | - | TRBV7-3 | 14 | CASSFAGEANTQYF | TGTGCCAGCAGTTTCGCGGGAGAGGCAAATACGCAGTATTTT
TRBJ2-7 | TRBD1 | - | TRBV5-4 | 15 | CASSAGTGGWYEQYF | TGTGCCAGCAGCGCCGGGACAGGGGGCTGGTACGAGCAGTACTTC